This T cell receptor (beta chain) is drawn from a study of CD8+CD57+ T cells in acquired aplastic anemia. For the study at large: When averaged, DNA from sorted CD4+ and CD8+ cells came to approximately 3 ug. Broader study findings: Patients and controls had in common twenty-nine CD8+ CDR3 sequences.

Investigators profiled TCR beta VDJ and CDR3 from genomic DNA template. TCRdb analysed the reads with MiXCR anew, one entry per CDR3 protein. The sample yields some 170,000 distinct CDR3 sequences, more than 45% seen once. V shed 4 bases and J 0 bases; nucleotides not matched to a gene: 2. The length of the CDR3 is 15 residues. Germline V gene data show CDR1 as SGHAT and CDR2 as FQNNGV. Patients chosen for sequencing had shown CD8+CD57+ cell expansion by flow cytometry. The diagnosis in all patients was severe acquired aplastic anemia. Sampling of blood occurred while the patients had still received no therapy. Notes on this clonotype: As yet, its antigen is unknown.

This receptor was obtained from a human donor with aplastic anemia. The chain couples TRBV11-2 to TRBJ2-3; 9 bases map to TRBD1. Sequencing used sorted CD4+, CD8+, or CD8+CD57+ T cells (not recorded which) from PBMCs. The chain's CDR3 is CASSWGTGSTDTQYF. CDR3 DNA: TGTGCCAGCAGCTGGGGGACAGGGAGCACAGATACGCAGTATTTT.